This TCR beta chain emerged from a study of beta chain features in type 1 diabetes. General study points: Significant though moderate, a shortening of TCRB CDR3s appeared in all four CD4+ subsets of Type 1 diabetes patients. Naive, central memory and Treg TCRB repertoires appeared more alike in patients than in healthy donors.

A remark on this clone: Its cognate antigen is unknown.

The investigators reverse transcribed all of the isolated RNA, so they sequenced expressed TCRB transcripts. Some clones are missing from TCRdb's copy, which holds only in-frame ones; the method was immunoSEQ multiplex PCR. The data show hundreds of thousands of clones, with roughly 13% seen just once and roughly 0.022% held by the top ten. Naive, central memory, regulatory and stem cell-like memory cells within the CD4+ compartment were sorted using CD45RO/CCR7/CD25/CD127/CD95/CD27. The sample consisted of naive CD4+ T cells from blood. This sequence originates from a man aged 18 to 35 with type 1 diabetes.

CDR3 in DNA: TGTGCCAGTAGCCCCCGACAGGTCATGAACACTGAAGCTTTCTTT. This sequence encodes CASSPRQVMNTEAFF. This chain connects TRBV19 to TRBJ1-1; D may be TRBD1 (6 bases). V gave up 6 bases and J gave up 0 bases, with 14 bases separating them. Looked up from germline, CDR1 is LNHDA and CDR2 is SQIVND (reference sequence). The CDR3 has 15 residues.